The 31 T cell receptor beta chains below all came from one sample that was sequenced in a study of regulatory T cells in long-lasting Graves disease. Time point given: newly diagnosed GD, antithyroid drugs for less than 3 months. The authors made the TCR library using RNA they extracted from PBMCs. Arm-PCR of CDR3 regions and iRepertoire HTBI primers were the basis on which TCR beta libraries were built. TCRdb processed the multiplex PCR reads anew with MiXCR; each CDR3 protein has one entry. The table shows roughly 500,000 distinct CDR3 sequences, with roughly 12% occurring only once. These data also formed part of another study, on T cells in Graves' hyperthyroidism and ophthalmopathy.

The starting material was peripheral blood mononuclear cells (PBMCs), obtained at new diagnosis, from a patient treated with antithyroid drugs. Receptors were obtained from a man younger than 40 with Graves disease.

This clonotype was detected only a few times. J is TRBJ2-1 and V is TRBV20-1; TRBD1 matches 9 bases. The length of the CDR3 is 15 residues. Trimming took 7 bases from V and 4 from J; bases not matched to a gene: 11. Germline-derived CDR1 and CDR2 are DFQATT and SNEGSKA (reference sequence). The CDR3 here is CSVSLIGQGYNEQFF. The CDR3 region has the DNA TGCAGTGTCTCTTTAATTGGACAGGGGTACAATGAGCAGTTCTTC.

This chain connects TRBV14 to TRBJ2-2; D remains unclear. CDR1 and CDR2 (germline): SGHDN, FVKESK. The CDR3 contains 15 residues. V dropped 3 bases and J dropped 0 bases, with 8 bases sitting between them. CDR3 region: CASSHLKTNTGELFF. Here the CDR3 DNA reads TGTGCCAGCAGCCATTTAAAAACGAACACCGGGGAGCTGTTTTTT.

Written as DNA, the CDR3 is TGTGCCAGCAGCCAGAGGACTAGCGGGAGAGCTACGCAGTATTTT. Translation gives CASSQRTSGRATQYF. The chain carries TRBV3-1 and TRBJ2-3; TRBD2 aligns across 13 bases. This CDR3 is 15 amino acids long. From germline, CDR1 is LGHDT and CDR2 YNNKEL (reference sequence). Losses at the gene ends were 3 bases for V and 8 bases for J; bases not matched to a gene: 5.

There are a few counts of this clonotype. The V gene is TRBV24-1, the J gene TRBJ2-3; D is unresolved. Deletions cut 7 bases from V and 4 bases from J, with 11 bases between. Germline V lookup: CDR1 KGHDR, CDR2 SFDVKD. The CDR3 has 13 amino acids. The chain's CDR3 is CATRPLYSDTQYF. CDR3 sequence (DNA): TGTGCCACCAGACCTCTATACTCAGATACGCAGTATTTT.

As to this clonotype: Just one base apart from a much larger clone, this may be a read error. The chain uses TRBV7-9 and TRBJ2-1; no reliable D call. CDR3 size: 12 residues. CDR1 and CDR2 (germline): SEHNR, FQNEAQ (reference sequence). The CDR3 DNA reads TGTGCCAGCAGCTTGATAGAACCCGAGCAGTCCTTC. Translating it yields CASSLIEPEQSF.

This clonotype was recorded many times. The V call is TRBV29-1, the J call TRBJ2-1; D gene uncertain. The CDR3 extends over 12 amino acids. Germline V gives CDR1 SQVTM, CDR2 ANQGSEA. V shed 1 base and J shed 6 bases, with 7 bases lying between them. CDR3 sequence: CSVEAPTNEQFF. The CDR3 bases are TGCAGCGTTGAAGCACCCACCAATGAGCAGTTCTTC.

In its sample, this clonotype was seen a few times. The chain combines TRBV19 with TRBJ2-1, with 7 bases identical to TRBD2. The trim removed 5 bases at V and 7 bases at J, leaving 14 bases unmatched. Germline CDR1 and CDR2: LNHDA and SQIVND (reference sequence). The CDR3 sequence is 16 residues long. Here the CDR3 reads CASSPLQDWTRNEQFF. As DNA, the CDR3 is TGTGCCAGTAGTCCTCTACAGGACTGGACTAGGAATGAGCAGTTCTTC.

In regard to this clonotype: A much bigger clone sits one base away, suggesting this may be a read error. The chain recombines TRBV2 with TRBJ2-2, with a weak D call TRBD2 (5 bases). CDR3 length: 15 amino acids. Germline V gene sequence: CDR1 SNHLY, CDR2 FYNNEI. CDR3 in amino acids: CASSVLVLGTGELLF. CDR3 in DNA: TGTGCCAGCAGTGTATTGGTTCTGGGCACCGGGGAGCTGCTTTTT.

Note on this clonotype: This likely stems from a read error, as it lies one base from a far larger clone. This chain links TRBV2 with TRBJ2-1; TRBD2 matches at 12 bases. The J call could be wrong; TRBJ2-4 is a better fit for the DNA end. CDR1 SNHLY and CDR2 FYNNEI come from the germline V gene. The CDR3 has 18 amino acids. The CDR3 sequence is CAGSVASGRAATKNIQYF. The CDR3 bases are TGTGCCGGCAGTGTGGCTAGCGGGAGGGCCGCGACCAAAAACATTCAGTACTTC.

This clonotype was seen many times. The CDR3 is CASSYSSMGQGAKNIQYF. The CDR3 nucleotides are TGTGCCAGCAGTTACTCGAGTATGGGACAGGGGGCCAAAAACATTCAGTACTTC. The chain has TRBV6-5 and TRBJ2-4; 10 nucleotides match TRBD1. Looked up from germline, CDR1 is MNHEY and CDR2 is SVGAGI. With V trimmed by 0 bases and J by 1 base, 6 bases remained unmatched. The CDR3 contains 18 residues.

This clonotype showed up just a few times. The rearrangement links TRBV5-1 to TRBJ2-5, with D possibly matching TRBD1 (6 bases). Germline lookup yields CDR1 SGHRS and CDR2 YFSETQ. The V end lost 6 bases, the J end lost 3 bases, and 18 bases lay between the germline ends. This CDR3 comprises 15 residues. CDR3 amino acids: CASNPGRGIEETQYF. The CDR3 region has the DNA TGCGCCAGCAACCCGGGAAGGGGGATTGAAGAGACCCAGTACTTC.

The CDR3 sequence is CASSTPGQGNNSPLHF. The CDR3 DNA follows: TGTGCCAGCAGCACTCCGGGACAGGGGAATAATTCACCCCTCCACTTT. The chain employs TRBV12-3 or TRBV12-4 and TRBJ1-6; 10 nucleotides agree with TRBD1. This CDR3 spans 16 amino acids. J was trimmed by 5 bases and V by 6 bases; bases with no gene match: 7.

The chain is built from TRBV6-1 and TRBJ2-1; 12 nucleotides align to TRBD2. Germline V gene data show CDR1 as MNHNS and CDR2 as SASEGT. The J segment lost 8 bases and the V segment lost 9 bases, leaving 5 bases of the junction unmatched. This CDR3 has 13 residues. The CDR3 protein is CASSSGRDYEQFF. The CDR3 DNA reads TGTGCCAGTTCTAGCGGGAGGGACTATGAGCAGTTCTTC.

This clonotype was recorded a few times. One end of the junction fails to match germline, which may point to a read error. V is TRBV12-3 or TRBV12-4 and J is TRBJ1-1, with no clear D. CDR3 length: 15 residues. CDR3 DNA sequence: TGTGCCAGCAGCTTAGGAACGGTAGAGCAGGATGCAGCTTTCTTT. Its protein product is CASSLGTVEQDAAFF.

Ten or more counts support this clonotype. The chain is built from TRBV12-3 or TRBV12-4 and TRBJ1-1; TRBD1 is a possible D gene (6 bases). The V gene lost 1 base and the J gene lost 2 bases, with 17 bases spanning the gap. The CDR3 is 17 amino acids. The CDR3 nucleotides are TGTGCCAGCAGTTTAGGGCCCCCGGGACACCCCAACACTGAAGCTTTCTTT. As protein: CASSLGPPGHPNTEAFF.

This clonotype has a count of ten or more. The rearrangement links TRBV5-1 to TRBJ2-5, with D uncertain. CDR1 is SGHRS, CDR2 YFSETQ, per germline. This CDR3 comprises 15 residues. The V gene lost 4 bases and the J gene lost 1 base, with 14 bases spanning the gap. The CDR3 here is CASSQVLTSQETQYF. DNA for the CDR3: TGCGCCAGCAGCCAAGTTCTCACAAGCCAAGAGACCCAGTACTTC.

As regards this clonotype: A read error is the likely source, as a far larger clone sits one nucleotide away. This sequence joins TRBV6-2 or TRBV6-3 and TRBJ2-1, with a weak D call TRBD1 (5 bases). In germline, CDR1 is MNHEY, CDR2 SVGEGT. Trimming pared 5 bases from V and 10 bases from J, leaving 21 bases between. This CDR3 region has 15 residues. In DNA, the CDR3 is TGTGCCAGCAGTACCGACAGTGCCCCGGGCTACGAGCAGTTCTTC. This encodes CASSTDSAPGYEQFF.

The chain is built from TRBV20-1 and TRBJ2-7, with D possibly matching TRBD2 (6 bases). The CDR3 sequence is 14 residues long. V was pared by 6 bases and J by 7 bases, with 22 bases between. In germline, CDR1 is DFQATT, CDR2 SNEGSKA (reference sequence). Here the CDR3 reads CSARRREAWGEQYF. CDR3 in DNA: TGCAGTGCGAGAAGAAGGGAGGCCTGGGGTGAGCAGTACTTC.

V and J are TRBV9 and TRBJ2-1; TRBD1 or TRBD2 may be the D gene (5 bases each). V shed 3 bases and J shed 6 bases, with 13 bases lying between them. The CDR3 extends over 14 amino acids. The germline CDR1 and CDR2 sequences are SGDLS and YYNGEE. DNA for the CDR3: TGTGCCAGCAGCGGGGACCACTACTCCAATGAGCAGTTCTTC. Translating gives CASSGDHYSNEQFF.

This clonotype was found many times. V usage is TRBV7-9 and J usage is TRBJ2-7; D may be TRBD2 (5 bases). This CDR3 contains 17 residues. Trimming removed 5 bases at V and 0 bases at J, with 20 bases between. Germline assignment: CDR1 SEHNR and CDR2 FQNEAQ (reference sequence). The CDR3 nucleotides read TGTGCCAGCAGCACGCCTCGTACCGCGGGCAGCTCCTACGAGCAGTACTTC. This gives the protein CASSTPRTAGSSYEQYF.

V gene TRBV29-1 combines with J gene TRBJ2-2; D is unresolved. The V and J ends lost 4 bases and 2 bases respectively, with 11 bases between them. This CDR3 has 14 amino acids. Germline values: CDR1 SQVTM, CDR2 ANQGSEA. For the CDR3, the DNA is TGCAGCGTTGTGTATCTCGGAAACACCGGGGAGCTGTTTTTT. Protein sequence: CSVVYLGNTGELFF.

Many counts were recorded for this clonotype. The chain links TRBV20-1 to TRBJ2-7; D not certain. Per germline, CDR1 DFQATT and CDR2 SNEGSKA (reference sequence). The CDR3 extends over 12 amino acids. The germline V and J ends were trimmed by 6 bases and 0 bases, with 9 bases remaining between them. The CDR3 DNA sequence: TGCAGTGCACAACAGAGCTCCTACGAGCAGTACTTC. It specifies CSAQQSSYEQYF.

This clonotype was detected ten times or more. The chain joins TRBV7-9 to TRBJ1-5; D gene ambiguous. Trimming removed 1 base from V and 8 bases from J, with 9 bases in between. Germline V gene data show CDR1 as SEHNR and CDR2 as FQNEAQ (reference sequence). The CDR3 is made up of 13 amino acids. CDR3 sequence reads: CASSLGQHKPQHF. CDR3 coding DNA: TGTGCCAGCAGCTTAGGGCAGCATAAGCCCCAGCATTTT. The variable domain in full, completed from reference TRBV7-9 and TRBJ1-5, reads DTGVSQNPRHKITKRGQNVTFRCDPISEHNRLYWYRQTLGQGPEFLTYFQNEAQLEKSRLLSDRFSAERPKGSFSTLEIQRTEQGDSAMYLCASSLGQHKPQHFGDGTRLSIL.

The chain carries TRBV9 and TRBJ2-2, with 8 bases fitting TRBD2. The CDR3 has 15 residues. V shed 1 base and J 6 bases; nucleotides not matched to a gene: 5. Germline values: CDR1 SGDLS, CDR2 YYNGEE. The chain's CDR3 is CASSVYLAGAGELFF. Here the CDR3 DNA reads TGTGCCAGCAGCGTATATCTAGCGGGCGCCGGGGAGCTGTTTTTT.

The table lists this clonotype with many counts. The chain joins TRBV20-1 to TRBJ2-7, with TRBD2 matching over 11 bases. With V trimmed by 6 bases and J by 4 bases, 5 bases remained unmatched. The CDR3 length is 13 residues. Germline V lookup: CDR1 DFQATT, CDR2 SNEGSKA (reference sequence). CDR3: CSAATSGEYEQYF. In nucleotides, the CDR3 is TGCAGTGCAGCGACTAGCGGGGAGTACGAGCAGTACTTC.

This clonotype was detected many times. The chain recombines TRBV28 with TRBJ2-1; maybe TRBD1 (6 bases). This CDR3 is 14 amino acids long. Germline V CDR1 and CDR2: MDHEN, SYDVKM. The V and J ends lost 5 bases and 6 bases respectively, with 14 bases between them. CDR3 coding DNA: TGTGCCAGCAGTCCCCCAGGACAGCTCAATGAGCAGTTCTTC. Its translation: CASSPPGQLNEQFF.

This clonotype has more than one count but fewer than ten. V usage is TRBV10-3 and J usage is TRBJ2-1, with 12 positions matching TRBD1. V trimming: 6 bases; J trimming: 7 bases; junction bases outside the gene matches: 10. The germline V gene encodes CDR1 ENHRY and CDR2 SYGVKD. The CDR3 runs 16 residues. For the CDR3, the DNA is TGTGCCATCAGGGGGACAGGGGGCCTTTTCCCGAATGAGCAGTTCTTC. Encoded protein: CAIRGTGGLFPNEQFF.

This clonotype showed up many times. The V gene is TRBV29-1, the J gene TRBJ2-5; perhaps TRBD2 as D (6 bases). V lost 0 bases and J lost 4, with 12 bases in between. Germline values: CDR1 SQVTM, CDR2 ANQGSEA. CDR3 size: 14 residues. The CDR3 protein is CSVEEVREVETQYF. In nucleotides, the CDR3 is TGCAGCGTTGAAGAGGTCAGGGAGGTAGAGACCCAGTACTTC.

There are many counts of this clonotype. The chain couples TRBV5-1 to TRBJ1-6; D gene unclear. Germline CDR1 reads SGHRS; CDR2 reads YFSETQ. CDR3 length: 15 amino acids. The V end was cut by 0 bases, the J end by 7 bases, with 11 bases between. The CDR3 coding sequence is TGCGCCAGCAGCTTGGCAGCCTATGGGAATTCACCCCTCCACTTT. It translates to CASSLAAYGNSPLHF. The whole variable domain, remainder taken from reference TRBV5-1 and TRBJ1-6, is KAGVTQTPRYLIKTRGQQVTLSCSPISGHRSVSWYQQTPGQGLQFLFEYFSETQRNKGNFPGRFSGRQFSNSRSEMNVSTLELGDSALYLCASSLAAYGNSPLHFGNGTRLTVT.

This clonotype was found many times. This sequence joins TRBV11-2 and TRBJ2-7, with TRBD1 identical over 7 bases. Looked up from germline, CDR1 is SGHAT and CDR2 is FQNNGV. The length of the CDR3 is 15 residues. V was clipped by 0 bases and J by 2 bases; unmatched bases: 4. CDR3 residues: CASSLDPGQTYEQYF. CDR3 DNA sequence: TGTGCCAGCAGCTTAGATCCGGGACAGACCTACGAGCAGTACTTC.

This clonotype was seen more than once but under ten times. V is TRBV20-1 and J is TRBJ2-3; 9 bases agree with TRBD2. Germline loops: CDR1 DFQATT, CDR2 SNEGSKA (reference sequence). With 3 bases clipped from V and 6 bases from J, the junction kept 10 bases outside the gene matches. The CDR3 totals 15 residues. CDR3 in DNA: TGCAGTGCTAGCTTCGGGCGGGAGGGCCCGGATACGCAGTATTTT. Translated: CSASFGREGPDTQYF.